The present entry profiles one TCR beta chain with its context. No cognate antigen has been identified for it. Within one base of it there is no much larger clone, and no base qualities were kept. The data belong to a study of T cell responses to AZD1222 COVID-19 vaccine (dated by TCRdb to the early 2020s). With respect to the entire study: TCR sequencing was performed for about 250 trial participants, of whom around 200 were given two doses of AZD1222 and approximately 25 were given two doses of MenACWY control vaccine. Trial participants were enrolled into age subgroups of 18-55, 56-69 and 70-plus years, which contained 148, 28 and 57 TCR-sequenced participants, respectively.

The CDR3 covers 14 residues, taking in both the cysteine and the phenylalanine. Left in the record is the CDR3 DNA by itself, 42 bases read in frame from the first base. V is reduced by 0 bases and J by 2 bases, leaving a spacing of 8 bases between them. Looking up the germline V gene yields CDR1 SGHRS and CDR2 YFSETQ. Study-level results and caveats: The whole spike protein was spanned by vaccine-associated CD4 TCRs, and dominant responses were seen in regions 160-218 and 743-854. Spike-specific TCR breadth and depth rose significantly after two AZD1222 doses compared with day 0 and with MenACWY recipients. Nearly half of unique spike-specific TCRs reportedly recognized epitopes outside regions mutated in the B.1.351 and B.1.1.7 variants. Because no day 14 peak-response samples were available, the repertoires could be characterized only after the peak T cell response. Conclusions about previously exposed vaccinees are limited, since just five to seven AZD1222 recipients were seropositive for SARS-CoV-2 at baseline. Most participants were white British and females outnumbered males, and the authors suggested that clonal diversity may have been underestimated. In the small 56-69-year group, the increase in depth fell short of significance, most likely because of low power.

The CDR3 regions of human TCRbeta chains were analyzed by immunosequencing. In the paper's pipeline: Repertoire TCRs were checked for matches against a reference library of SARS-CoV-2-specific TCRs that had been generated using the MIRA antigen-specificity platform. Breadth meant the fraction of unique TCRs that were SARS-CoV-2-associated, whereas depth meant the fraction of total T cells that were SARS-CoV-2-associated. Using the MIRA data, each spike-specific TCR was mapped to the spike region that the TCR reacts to and placed in a CD4 or CD8 class. Log10-transformed breadth and depth values were compared by one-way ANOVA with Sidak's multiple comparisons tests. TCRdb retrieved this table from immuneACCESS and kept in-frame rearrangements only. Not all clones are present; in checked studies, unresolved V genes account for under half, and no reason is known for the remainder. D and trimming come from the DNA, and the V and J calls and clone size come from that table. In this sample the table shows approximately 150,000 clones, approximately 89% of which occur a single time. The ten top clones hold roughly 1.5% of the sample.

The time point label on this specimen signifies: about 28 days (+/-7) after the second vaccine dose. AZD1222 recipients with second doses at about 4 weeks or about 12 weeks were pooled, because spike-specific TCR depth and breadth did not differ between schedules. Vaccinee samples came from UK trials COV001 and COV002, including a single-blind randomized controlled phase 2/3 trial of AZD1222 (ChAdOx1 nCoV-19) in healthy adults. Trial participant PBMC samples were collected at day 0 and day 28 after the second dose for TCRbeta chain sequencing. The material sequenced was peripheral blood, taken 28 days after the second AZD1222 dose. Rearrangement joined TRBV5-1 to TRBJ1-1; there is no confident call for the D gene. This clonotype originated in an adult who received the AZD1222 COVID-19 vaccine. The CDR3 loop reads CASSLALGNTEAFF. The bases read TGCGCCAGCAGCTTGGCCCTGGGAAACACTGAAGCTTTCTTT.